This T cell receptor (beta chain) emerged from a study of T cell responses to AZD1222 COVID-19 vaccine. Comment on this clone: Its specificity is unknown.

The data were produced by immunoSEQ multiplex PCR, yet TCRdb's version contains in-frame clones alone and is incomplete. The sample yields 110,000 to 150,000 clones, about 93% seen once. The V and J ends lost 5 bases and 0 bases, in that order; junction bases with no gene match: 4. CDR1 and CDR2 from the germline V gene are SEHNR and FQNEAQ (reference sequence). This CDR3 comprises 15 residues. Study-level findings and limits: Baseline serostatus was positive in only a handful of AZD1222 recipients. Nearly half of the spike-specific TCRs reportedly recognize variant regions that carry no mutations. A rise in Spike-specific TCR breadth and depth followed two AZD1222 doses.

The receptor was derived from an adult in good health. The sample here was peripheral blood, taken on day 0 of AZD1222 vaccination. The chain combines TRBV7-9 with TRBJ1-5; 7 bases agree with TRBD1. CDR3 in amino acids: CASSPTGDSNQPQHF. The CDR3 DNA follows: TGTGCCAGCAGCCCCACAGGGGATAGCAATCAGCCCCAGCATTTT. The variable domain in full, with the rest retrieved from reference TRBV7-9 and TRBJ1-5, is DTGVSQNPRHKITKRGQNVTFRCDPISEHNRLYWYRQTLGQGPEFLTYFQNEAQLEKSRLLSDRFSAERPKGSFSTLEIQRTEQGDSAMYLCASSPTGDSNQPQHFGDGTRLSIL.